These 15 T cell receptor beta chains came from one sample sequenced in a study of CD8 T cells in Susac syndrome. cDNA came from about 0.5 to 1 ug RNA primed by random hexamers. Each CDR3 protein is one row after TCRdb ran MiXCR on the immunoSEQ multiplex PCR reads. The data show approximately 140,000 distinct CDR3 sequences, with approximately 95% seen just once and approximately 0.11% held by the top ten. The material sequenced was CD4+ T cells from PBMCs. These receptors all come from a human donor with multiple sclerosis.

The J gene is TRBJ2-5, the V gene TRBV30; D gene ambiguous. Germline V lookup: CDR1 GTSNPN, CDR2 SVGIG (reference sequence). This CDR3 is built from 9 residues. Trimming pared 7 bases from V and 4 bases from J, leaving 4 bases between. CDR3 loop: CAYGETQYF. In DNA form, the CDR3 reads TGTGCCTACGGAGAGACCCAGTACTTC.

The rearrangement joins TRBV20-1 to TRBJ2-7; the match to TRBD1 covers 7 bases. The CDR3 length is 14 residues. J was trimmed by 6 bases and V by 1 base; bases with no gene match: 9. Germline V gene lookup returns CDR1 DFQATT and CDR2 SNEGSKA (reference sequence). CDR3 nucleotide sequence: TGCAGTGCTAGAGGACAGGGCGGACTCCTCGAGCAGTACTTC. Translation: CSARGQGGLLEQYF.

The rearrangement uses TRBV2 and TRBJ2-1, with 8 bases lining up with TRBD2. Germline V gives CDR1 SNHLY, CDR2 FYNNEI. The CDR3 totals 15 residues. The J segment lost 7 bases and the V segment lost 8 bases, leaving 13 bases of the junction unmatched. CDR3 loop: CASESPGLESNEQFF. The CDR3 DNA sequence: TGTGCCAGCGAAAGTCCGGGACTAGAGTCGAATGAGCAGTTCTTC.

This clonotype was seen only a few times. The V and J genes are TRBV12-3 or TRBV12-4 and TRBJ2-3, with TRBD2 matching over 7 bases. V dropped 1 base and J dropped 6; count of bases not matched to a gene: 4. The CDR3 contains 14 residues. The CDR3 coding sequence is TGTGCCAGCAGTTTAGGTACTAGCGCCGATACGCAGTATTTT. Protein product: CASSLGTSADTQYF.

The chain carries TRBV15 and TRBJ2-7; D is ambiguous. There are 15 residues in the CDR3. V dropped 0 bases and J dropped 1 base, with 10 bases sitting between them. Germline CDR1 is LNHNV and CDR2 is YYDKDF (reference sequence). CDR3 nucleotide sequence: TGTGCCACCAGCAGAGAGTCGACGGTATCCTACGAGCAGTACTTC. It encodes CATSRESTVSYEQYF.

The chain uses TRBV5-1 and TRBJ2-6; 12 bases agree with TRBD1. This CDR3 region has 21 residues. The V and J ends lost 1 base and 3 bases, in that order; junction bases with no gene match: 14. CDR1 is SGHRS and CDR2 is YFSETQ in the germline V gene. CDR3 coding DNA: TGCGCCAGCAGCTTGATCTCCCCGGGACAGGGGGCGTCTTTTGGGGCCAACGTCCTGACTTTC. Translated: CASSLISPGQGASFGANVLTF.

This sequence joins TRBV6-5 and TRBJ2-1, with D tentatively TRBD2 (5 bases). Germline V lookup: CDR1 MNHEY, CDR2 SVGAGI. V lost 0 bases and J lost 7, with 7 bases in between. This CDR3 contains 13 residues. This CDR3 is CASSYSRGNEQFF. The CDR3 DNA sequence: TGTGCCAGCAGTTACTCGAGAGGGAATGAGCAGTTCTTC.

This chain links TRBV29-1 with TRBJ2-1; 11 nucleotides agree with TRBD2. CDR1 and CDR2 from the germline V gene are SQVTM and ANQGSEA. Losses at the gene ends were 7 bases for V and 3 bases for J; bases not matched to a gene: 8. The CDR3 is 15 residues long. This CDR3 is CSAGTSGIGYNEQFF. The CDR3 bases are TGCAGCGCCGGGACTAGCGGAATAGGCTACAATGAGCAGTTCTTC.

The V and J genes are TRBV19 and TRBJ1-5, with 10 bases that match TRBD1. Germline CDR1 LNHDA, CDR2 SQIVND (reference sequence). The CDR3 consists of 15 residues. Losses at the gene ends were 4 bases for V and 6 bases for J; bases not matched to a gene: 6. CDR3 residues: CASSTRGTGAQPQHF. Here the CDR3 DNA reads TGTGCCAGTAGTACCCGAGGGACAGGGGCTCAGCCCCAGCATTTT.

V is TRBV5-1 and J is TRBJ1-1, with TRBD1 as a possible D gene (6 bases). V was shortened by 5 bases and J by 5 bases, with 16 bases between the two germline ends. This CDR3 region has 14 residues. The germline gives CDR1 SGHRS, CDR2 YFSETQ. CDR3 nucleotides: TGCGCCAGCAGGGGGACACGGATTGGTACTGAAGCTTTCTTT. Translated: CASRGTRIGTEAFF.

V usage is TRBV29-1 and J usage is TRBJ1-1, with 7 bases that match TRBD1. The V gene's germline CDR1 is SQVTM and CDR2 ANQGSEA. V trimming: 7 bases; J trimming: 11 bases; junction bases outside the gene matches: 16. CDR3 length: 13 residues. CDR3 bases: TGCAGCGCGCAGGAGGGGGCGCGGGTTGGCGCTTTCTTT. Translating it yields CSAQEGARVGAFF.

The chain combines TRBV3-1 with TRBJ1-2; a weak D match, TRBD1 (5 bases). The CDR3 has 14 amino acids. V lost 8 bases, J lost 3 bases, and 16 bases lay in between. Germline loops: CDR1 LGHDT, CDR2 YNNKEL (reference sequence). CDR3 amino acids: CASAPWGRDYGYTF. In nucleotides, the CDR3 is TGTGCCAGCGCCCCGTGGGGCCGTGACTATGGCTACACCTTC.

The chain is built from TRBV9 and TRBJ1-5, with D possibly matching TRBD1 (5 bases). This CDR3 is built from 15 residues. Germline V lookup: CDR1 SGDLS, CDR2 YYNGEE. Trimming removed 1 base from V and 6 bases from J, with 14 bases in between. In nucleotides, the CDR3 is TGTGCCAGCAGCGTAACCGGGGGAATCGGTCAGCCCCAGCATTTT. Its translation is CASSVTGGIGQPQHF.

This clonotype was detected only once. The chain is built from TRBV29-1 and TRBJ2-2; D remains unclear. The CDR3 contains 13 residues. V was shortened by 4 bases and J by 6 bases, with 12 bases between the two germline ends. The V gene's germline CDR1 is SQVTM and CDR2 ANQGSEA. The CDR3 nucleotides read TGCAGCGTTGGGCCCTCTGGTGCCGGGGAGCTGTTTTTT. It codes for CSVGPSGAGELFF.

The rearrangement links TRBV29-1 to TRBJ2-1; D is perhaps TRBD1 (6 bases). V was pared by 6 bases and J by 5 bases, with 23 bases between. Germline lookup yields CDR1 SQVTM and CDR2 ANQGSEA. The CDR3 consists of 16 residues. The CDR3 DNA follows: TGCAGCGTCCCTACCAACCGACAGGCGAGAAACAATGAGCAGTTCTTC. Residues: CSVPTNRQARNNEQFF.